There are many counts of the clone carrying this TCR beta chain. The sample belongs to a study of early T cells in non-severe SARS-CoV-2 infection. J lost 3 bases, V lost 2 bases, and 4 bases had no gene match. From germline, CDR1 is LNHDA and CDR2 SQIVND (reference sequence). This CDR3 region has 15 residues. Via MiXCR, TCRdb re-called the 5' RACE reads, giving one row per CDR3 protein. Of 45,000 to 70,000 distinct CDR3 sequences in the sample, around 8% are singletons; the top ten hold roughly a tenth. The material sequenced was whole blood, taken at baseline. This receptor was identified in an adult who was a healthcare worker with PCR-confirmed SARS-CoV-2 infection or an uninfected control (not recorded which). The chain uses TRBV19 and TRBJ2-7; 10 nucleotides agree with TRBD2. Written as DNA, the CDR3 is TGTGCCAGTAGTATATTCCTAGCGGGGGACTACGAGCAGTACTTC. This encodes CASSIFLAGDYEQYF.